This T cell receptor (beta chain) was found in a study of T cells in tuberculosis. Study details: IGRA-negative adolescents, IGRA-positive adolescents with latent tuberculosis and adults with active tuberculosis formed this South African cohort.

As for this clone: Its antigen is unidentified.

The CDR3 sequence is 14 residues long. At study entry, adolescents had tuberculin skin tests and IGRA screening. Notes on the study in general: Active tuberculosis cases were adults; controls were adolescents.

Using immunoSEQ multiplex PCR, the repertoire was profiled, and TCRdb retains in-frame clones only, with some absent. The sample holds 30,000 to 40,000 clones, around 97% seen once. V usage is TRBV21-1 and J usage is TRBJ1-5. TRBV21-1 is labeled a pseudogene. Sequencing was done on a sample of PBMCs. This clonotype was obtained from a donor aged 10 to 29 with latent tuberculosis or without tuberculosis infection. CDR3 amino acids: CASSMSLCNQPQHF. The DNA for the CDR3 is TGTGCCAGCAGCATGAGTCTATGTAATCAGCCCCAGCATTTT.